This TCR beta chain was profiled in a study of CD8+CD57+ T cells in acquired aplastic anemia. Study-level background: Sorted CD4+ and CD8+ cells yielded DNA averaging approximately 3 ug. Regarding the study as a whole: Around 29 CD8+ CDR3 sequences were shared between patients and controls.

V lost 5 bases and J lost 4, with 11 bases in between. The CDR3 is 13 residues long. Germline V CDR1 and CDR2: MDHEN, SYDVKM. Before being chosen for sequencing, patients had shown CD8+CD57+ cell expansion by flow cytometry. Both TCR beta VDJ combination and CDR3 sequence profiling were carried out. Genomic DNA was the template for this profiling. From the reads, TCRdb called clonotypes with MiXCR, one entry per CDR3 protein. This sample has 150,000 to 200,000 distinct CDR3 sequences, with 48% found just once. In this sample, this clonotype turned up many times. The antigen is unknown. The chain has TRBV28 and TRBJ1-2; a weak D match, TRBD1 (5 bases). The TCR was taken from a human donor with aplastic anemia. The sample taken for sequencing was sorted CD4+, CD8+, or CD8+CD57+ T cells (not recorded which) from PBMCs. In nucleotides, the CDR3 is TGTGCCAGCAGTGCTGACAGCGGCTATGGCTACACCTTC. Protein: CASSADSGYGYTF.